Each of the 19 T cell receptor beta chains below was sequenced from the same sample in a study of blood T cell repertoires in COVID-19. TCRdb's table, derived via immunoSEQ multiplex PCR, lists solely in-frame clones and lacks some. Of roughly 62,000 clones listed, around 87% are singletons. Sequencing used peripheral blood. The source is a man aged 65 to 79 with acute or convalescent COVID-19.

The chain combines TRBV24-1 with TRBJ2-1; D not resolved. Trimming shortened V by 3 bases and J by 6 bases, and 11 bases separated the two germline ends. This CDR3 has 14 amino acids. From germline, CDR1 is KGHDR and CDR2 SFDVKD. This CDR3 is CATSDPPPVNEQFF. In DNA form, the CDR3 reads TGTGCCACCAGTGATCCCCCCCCGGTCAATGAGCAGTTCTTC.

The chain links TRBV19 to TRBJ2-1, with D possibly being TRBD2 (6 bases). Per germline, CDR1 LNHDA and CDR2 SQIVND (reference sequence). V lost 10 bases to trimming and J lost 1 base, with 14 bases between them. The CDR3 runs to 14 residues. The CDR3 DNA follows: TGTGCCACCAAGACTAGTCAGTCCTACAATGAGCAGTTCTTC. Amino acids: CATKTSQSYNEQFF.

The gene calls are TRBV3-1 (or the pseudogene TRBV3-2) and TRBJ2-7, with a possible D match to TRBD1 (5 bases). CDR1 LGHDT and CDR2 YNNKEL come from the germline V gene (reference sequence). With 0 bases removed from V and 9 bases from J, the gap between germline ends came to 18 bases. CDR3 length equals 15 residues. The CDR3 loop reads CASSQEASSGRVQYF. CDR3 DNA: TGTGCCAGCAGCCAAGAGGCGAGTTCAGGCAGGGTGCAGTACTTC.

The V gene is TRBV6-4, the J gene TRBJ2-3; weak D call: TRBD2 (5 bases). The CDR3 loop spans 13 amino acids. Germline CDR1 MRHNA, CDR2 SNTAGT. Trimming stripped 3 bases from V and 2 bases from J, with 6 bases between. The DNA of the CDR3 is TGTGCCAGCAGTGAGCGGGTCACAGATACGCAGTATTTT. The encoded protein is CASSERVTDTQYF.

DNA for the CDR3: TGTGCCAGCAGCGGGCGGGGGAGCTACGAGCAGTACTTC. Translated: CASSGRGSYEQYF. The rearrangement uses TRBV7-8 and TRBJ2-7, with TRBD2 matching 7 bases. This CDR3 spans 13 amino acids. CDR1 is SGHVS and CDR2 is FQNEAQ in the germline V gene. V trimming: 5 bases; J trimming: 3 bases; junction bases outside the gene matches: 4.

The chain uses TRBV19 and TRBJ1-4; D is uncertain. V lost 6 bases, J lost 0 bases, and 8 bases lay in between. The germline gives CDR1 LNHDA, CDR2 SQIVND (reference sequence). The CDR3 is 14 amino acids. The CDR3 sequence is CASSPTATNEKLFF. Here the CDR3 DNA reads TGTGCCAGTAGCCCCACAGCAACTAATGAAAAACTGTTTTTT.

The V and J genes are TRBV9 and TRBJ1-1; D may be TRBD1 (6 bases). V was shortened by 2 bases and J by 1 base, with 12 bases between the two germline ends. The CDR3 spans 15 residues. The germline V gene has CDR1 SGDLS and CDR2 YYNGEE. In DNA form, the CDR3 reads TGTGCCAGCAGCGTTACCGGGACAAAGAACACTGAAGCTTTCTTT. Its protein is CASSVTGTKNTEAFF.

The rearrangement uses TRBV14 and TRBJ2-5, with a possible D match to TRBD2 (5 bases). CDR3 length: 14 residues. Germline CDR1 is SGHDN and CDR2 is FVKESK. Trimming shortened V by 1 base and J by 5 bases, and 11 bases separated the two germline ends. The DNA for the CDR3 is TGTGCCAGCAGCCAAGGGTGGTCGGGGGAGACCCAGTACTTC. It encodes CASSQGWSGETQYF.

This clone was recorded only once. The chain links TRBV4-2 to TRBJ2-7; TRBD1 matches at 9 bases. J was trimmed by 6 bases and V by 8 bases; bases with no gene match: 11. CDR3 length: 14 residues. CDR1 and CDR2 from the germline V gene are LGHNA and YNFKEQ. The CDR3 loop reads CASRSAGTGTEQYF. The CDR3 DNA is TGTGCCAGCCGGTCAGCCGGGACAGGGACCGAGCAGTACTTC.

J is TRBJ2-7 and V is TRBV5-4; D is possibly TRBD1 (6 bases). Germline V gene sequence: CDR1 SGHNT, CDR2 YYREEE (reference sequence). The length of the CDR3 is 13 residues. Between the trimmed V and J ends, which lost 5 bases and 1 base, there was a span of 10 bases. CDR3 amino acids: CASRIRGSYEQYF. DNA for the CDR3: TGTGCCAGCAGAATCAGGGGATCCTACGAGCAGTACTTC. Variable domain in full (rest from reference TRBV5-4 and TRBJ2-7): ETGVTQSPTHLIKTRGQQVTLRCSSQSGHNTVSWYQQALGQGPQFIFQYYREEENGRGNFPPRFSGLQFPNYSSELNVNALELDDSALYLCASRIRGSYEQYFGPGTRLTVT.

This chain connects TRBV2 to TRBJ2-7; maybe TRBD1 (6 bases). This CDR3 is 14 amino acids long. V was clipped by 6 bases and J by 1 base, with 13 bases between them. CDR1 and CDR2 (germline): SNHLY, FYNNEI. In DNA form, the CDR3 reads TGTGCCAGCAGAGAACAGGGAAAGTCCTACGAGCAGTACTTC. Residues: CASREQGKSYEQYF.

The rearrangement joins TRBV6-5 to TRBJ2-7; 7 bases are shared with TRBD2. V gave up 11 bases and J gave up 1 base; unmatched junction bases: 11. The CDR3 has 14 amino acids. Germline V CDR1 and CDR2: MNHEY, SVGAGI. In nucleotides, the CDR3 is TGTGCCTCCCTCCGTGCTAGCGGTTCCTACGAGCAGTACTTC. Amino acids: CASLRASGSYEQYF.

This clone was seen more than once but under ten times. The genes are TRBV7-3 and TRBJ2-3; 14 bases are shared with TRBD2. The ends lost 5 bases at V and 5 bases at J; junction bases unmatched: 9. The CDR3 is 17 residues long. CDR1 and CDR2 from the germline V gene are SGHTA and FQGTGA. The CDR3 spells CASSPRGLAGVGDTQYF. The CDR3, as DNA: TGTGCCAGCAGCCCTAGGGGACTAGCGGGAGTTGGAGATACGCAGTATTTT.

This clone was detected a few times. V usage is TRBV11-2 and J usage is TRBJ2-7, with a tentative D call TRBD1 (6 bases). The V gene lost 5 bases and the J gene lost 6 bases, with 17 bases spanning the gap. CDR3 size: 14 residues. Germline CDR1 is SGHAT and CDR2 is FQNNGV. As DNA, the CDR3 is TGTGCCAGCAGCCCGACCCGGGGCAGGGGCGAGCAGTACTTC. It yields the protein CASSPTRGRGEQYF.

The chain combines TRBV6-5 with TRBJ1-1; possibly TRBD1 for D (5 bases). Germline V lookup: CDR1 MNHEY, CDR2 SVGAGI. CDR3 length: 13 residues. Trimming shortened V by 7 bases and J by 7 bases, and 16 bases separated the two germline ends. CDR3 region: CASIVQEIGEAFF. CDR3 coding DNA: TGTGCCAGCATTGTACAGGAAATTGGTGAAGCTTTCTTT.

This clone is a singleton in its sample. The J gene is TRBJ1-4, the V gene TRBV6-5; the D is unclear. CDR3 length: 13 amino acids. Germline assignment: CDR1 MNHEY and CDR2 SVGAGI. Trimming removed 6 bases at V and 0 bases at J, with 5 bases between. The CDR3 DNA is TGTGCCAGCAGAGTAGCAACTAATGAAAAACTGTTTTTT. This gives the protein CASRVATNEKLFF.

This chain links TRBV12-3 or TRBV12-4 with TRBJ1-2; 7 positions agree with TRBD1. This CDR3 spans 12 amino acids. The V and J ends lost 4 bases and 8 bases, in that order; junction bases with no gene match: 4. For the CDR3, the DNA is TGTGCCAGCAGTTCGAGGGGGCTAGGCTACACCTTC. Translating it yields CASSSRGLGYTF.

V and J are TRBV7-3 and TRBJ2-2; TRBD1 might be the D (5 bases). This CDR3 is 14 amino acids long. CDR1 and CDR2 (germline): SGHTA, FQGTGA. The germline V and J ends were trimmed by 5 bases and 5 bases, with 12 bases remaining between them. The CDR3 nucleotides read TGTGCCAGCAGCCTCGCCAGGGTTACCGGGGAGCTGTTTTTT. Translated: CASSLARVTGELFF.

The chain recombines TRBV10-3 with TRBJ1-1; TRBD1 is a possible D gene (6 bases). The CDR3 extends over 13 amino acids. V gave up 7 bases and J gave up 1 base, with 10 bases separating them. Per the germline V gene, CDR1 is ENHRY and CDR2 is SYGVKD. The CDR3 coding sequence is TGTGCCATCAATGGACAGAAGAACACTGAAGCTTTCTTT. Translation: CAINGQKNTEAFF.